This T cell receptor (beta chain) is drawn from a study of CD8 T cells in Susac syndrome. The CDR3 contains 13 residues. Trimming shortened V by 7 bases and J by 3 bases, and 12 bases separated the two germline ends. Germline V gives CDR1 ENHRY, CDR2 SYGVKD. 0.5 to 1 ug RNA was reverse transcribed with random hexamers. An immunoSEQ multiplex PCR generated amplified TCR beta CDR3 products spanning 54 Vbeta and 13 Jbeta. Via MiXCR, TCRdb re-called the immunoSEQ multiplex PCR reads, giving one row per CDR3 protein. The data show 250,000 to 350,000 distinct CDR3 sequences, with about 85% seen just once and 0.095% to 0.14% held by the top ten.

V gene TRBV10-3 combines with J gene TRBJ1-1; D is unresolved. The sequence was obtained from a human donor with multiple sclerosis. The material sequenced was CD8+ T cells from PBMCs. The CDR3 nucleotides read TGTGCCATCACCCCCCGGGAGTACACTGAAGCTTTCTTT. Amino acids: CAITPREYTEAFF.